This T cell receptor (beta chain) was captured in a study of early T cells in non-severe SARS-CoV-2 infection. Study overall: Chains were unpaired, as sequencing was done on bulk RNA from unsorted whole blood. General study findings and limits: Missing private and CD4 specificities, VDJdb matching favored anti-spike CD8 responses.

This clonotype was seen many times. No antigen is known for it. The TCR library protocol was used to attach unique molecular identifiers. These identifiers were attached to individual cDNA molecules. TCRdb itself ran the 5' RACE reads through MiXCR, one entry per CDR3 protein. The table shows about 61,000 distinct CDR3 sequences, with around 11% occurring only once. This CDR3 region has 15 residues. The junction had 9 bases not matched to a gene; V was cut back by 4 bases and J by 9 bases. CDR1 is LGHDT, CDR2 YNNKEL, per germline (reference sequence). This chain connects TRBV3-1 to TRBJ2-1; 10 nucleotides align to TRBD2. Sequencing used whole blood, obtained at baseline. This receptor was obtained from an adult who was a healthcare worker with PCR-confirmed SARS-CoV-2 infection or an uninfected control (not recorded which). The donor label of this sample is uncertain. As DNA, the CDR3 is TGTGCCAGCAGCCCCGTGAGCGGGGGGGGAGTTGAGCAGTTCTTC. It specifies CASSPVSGGGVEQFF.